Reported below is one TCR beta chain. Antigen: not known. These data are taken from a study of identifying expanded T cells in peripheral blood. Study findings and constraints: Clone count variance between roughly 2-week samples rose with total template count.

V was shortened by 0 bases and J by 4 bases, with 16 bases between the two germline ends. This CDR3 comprises 16 residues. Germline V gives CDR1 MGHRA, CDR2 YSYEKL. Assay used: immunoSEQ multiplex PCR; TCRdb lists only in-frame clones, some missing. The sample gives about 85,000 clones, around 91% of which show up once; 2.8% is in the top ten. Healthy donors had no documented immune events, such as infections, while sampled. The J gene is TRBJ2-7, the V gene TRBV4-1, with D unclear. The specimen sequenced was blood. The sequence was collected from a person between 18 and 75 years old in good health. The CDR3 here is CASSQEFGEPRYEQYF. CDR3 DNA: TGCGCCAGCAGCCAAGAGTTTGGAGAGCCGCGTTACGAGCAGTACTTC.